The rows below give T cell receptor beta chains drawn from one sample of a study of response to subunit inactivated influenza vaccine. TCRdb passed the RT-PCR reads through MiXCR, listing each CDR3 protein once. The table records just under 550,000 distinct CDR3 sequences, under 25% of them present only once. The same data also contributed to another study, on T cells expressing NK-cell markers.

The specimen was CD4+ T cells sorted from PBMCs, collected about 12 days after vaccination. These TCRs come from a man in his fifties or sixties who received an inactivated influenza vaccine. CDR3s include the opening cysteine and the closing phenylalanine or tryptophan. Each record gives: J gene, D gene, clone size, CDR3 length, V gene, CDR3 DNA, CDR3 protein. A D gene is named only where the DNA matches it firmly. Only some rows state a clone size, as once, few, many or a class for expanded clones.

>TRBJ2-5|TRBD2|.|20|TRBV11-2
TGTGCCAGCAGCCTAGGGACTAGCGGGAGGGCCACTATGGTTAAAGAGACCCAGTACTTC
CASSLGTSGRATMVKETQYF
>TRBJ2-4|TRBD1|.|14|TRBV20-1
TGCAGTGCTAGAGATTCAGGGACAGTGGACATTCAGTACTTC
CSARDSGTVDIQYF
>TRBJ2-7|TRBD1|.|13|TRBV7-2
TGTGCCAGCAGCTTGACAGGGGGCGGAGAGCAGTACTTC
CASSLTGGGEQYF
>TRBJ2-6|TRBD2|many|18|TRBV24-1
TGTGCCACCAGTGATGGGAGGGGAAAGTCATCTGGGGCCAACGTCCTGACTTTC
CATSDGRGKSSGANVLTF
>TRBJ2-2|.|many|17|TRBV4-2
TGTGCCAGCAGCCAATCAGGTGGCGGAGCCAACACCGGGGAGCTGTTTTTT
CASSQSGGGANTGELFF
>TRBJ1-1|.|few|13|TRBV25-1
TGTGCCAGCAGTGAGTTATGGGGCACTGAAGCTTTCTTT
CASSELWGTEAFF
>TRBJ2-2|.|.|16|TRBV9
TGTGCCAGCAGCGTAACGTTGAAGGGTGGGACCGGGGAGCTGTTTTTT
CASSVTLKGGTGELFF
>TRBJ2-7|.|.|14|TRBV10-3
TGTGCCATCAGTGAGGGGGCGGGGTCCTACGAGCAGTACTTC
CAISEGAGSYEQYF
>TRBJ2-1|.|few|14|TRBV4-3
TGCGCCAGCAGCCAAGAGCGCGGGGTACCGGAGCAGTTCTTC
CASSQERGVPEQFF
>TRBJ2-1|.|few|12|TRBV7-8
TGTGCCAGCAGCTTGGTGGGCCTCGAGCAGTTCTTC
CASSLVGLEQFF
>TRBJ2-7|.|few|15|TRBV7-2
TGTGCCAGCAGCTTTTCCTACTGGCCCAACTACGAGCAGTACTTC
CASSFSYWPNYEQYF
>TRBJ1-1|.|few|12|TRBV29-1
TGCAGCGTTTGGGGTACGAACACTGAAGCTTTCTTT
CSVWGTNTEAFF
>TRBJ2-1|.|few|13|TRBV5-1
TGCGCCAGCAGCTTGAACCCCGGAGATGAGCAGTTCTTC
CASSLNPGDEQFF
>TRBJ2-1|.|few|14|TRBV4-1
TGCGCCAGCAGCCAAGCGCAAACCTACAATGAGCAGTTCTTC
CASSQAQTYNEQFF
>TRBJ1-5|TRBD1|.|17|TRBV24-1
TGTGCCACCAGTGCTTCAGGTGGACAGGCCTCTGATCAGCCCCAGCATTTT
CATSASGGQASDQPQHF
>TRBJ1-6|TRBD1|few|13|TRBV28
TGTGCCAGCCGACAGGGGCATAATTCACCCCTCCACTTT
CASRQGHNSPLHF
>TRBJ1-6|.|few|12|TRBV28
TGTGCCAGCAGTTTGCCGGGTTTACCCCTCCACTTT
CASSLPGLPLHF
>TRBJ2-5|.|.|15|TRBV4-2
TGTGCCAGCAGCCAAGAACCCTCCCGGGGAGAGACCCAGTACTTC
CASSQEPSRGETQYF
>TRBJ2-1|.|few|13|TRBV5-4
TGTGCCAGCAGCCCGACTCCCCAGGATGAGCAGTTCTTC
CASSPTPQDEQFF
>TRBJ1-2|.|many|13|TRBV11-2
TGTGCCAGCAGCTCAGACGGGAATCGCGGCTACACCTTC
CASSSDGNRGYTF
>TRBJ2-2|.|.|15|TRBV20-1
TGCAGTGCTAAAGGTGGTTTTGTGGGGGCCGGGGAGCTGTTTTTT
CSAKGGFVGAGELFF
>TRBJ2-1|TRBD2|once|18|TRBV28
TGTGCCAGCAGTCCGGCCCATATAACTAGCGGAGCCTACAATGAGCAGTTCTTC
CASSPAHITSGAYNEQFF
>TRBJ1-1|.|many|11|TRBV20-1
TGCAGTGCTAGCTGGAACACTGAAGCTTTCTTT
CSASWNTEAFF
>TRBJ1-6|.|.|14|TRBV18
TGTGCCAGCTCACCGAGAGAAGGCCAGGCTCACCTCCACTTT
CASSPREGQAHLHF
>TRBJ1-1|TRBD1|many|16|TRBV28
TGTGCCAGCAGTCCCCATCACCAGGGGGCGCCGACTGAAGCTTTCTTT
CASSPHHQGAPTEAFF
>TRBJ2-1|.|.|14|TRBV20-1
TGCAGTGCTATTTCCGCGGTTTACTACAATGAGCAGTTCTTC
CSAISAVYYNEQFF
>TRBJ2-2|.|few|14|TRBV5-1
TGCGCCAGCGGGGAACAGGGGAACACCGGGGAGCTGTTTTTT
CASGEQGNTGELFF
>TRBJ1-6|.|few|15|TRBV6-1
TGTGCCAGCTCAACAGGGCTCTTCTATAATTCACCCCTCCACTTT
CASSTGLFYNSPLHF
>TRBJ1-5|.|few|12|TRBV19
TGTGCCAGTAGGAGGGGTTATCAGCCCCAGCATTTT
CASRRGYQPQHF
>TRBJ2-7|.|.|14|TRBV11-2
TGTGCCAGCAGTTCCCACGGGACGTTCTACGAGCAGTACTTC
CASSSHGTFYEQYF
>TRBJ1-1|.|.|15|TRBV6-1
TGTGCCAGCAGTAAGGAACTCGGAGGTAACACTGAAGCTTTCTTT
CASSKELGGNTEAFF
>TRBJ2-2|.|.|15|TRBV9
TGTGCCAGCAGCCTAGGCCCACAGGGACCCGGGGAGCTGTTTTTT
CASSLGPQGPGELFF
>TRBJ2-4|.|.|15|TRBV28
TGTGCCAGCAGTTTCTCCCCAGGGTCCAAAAACATTCAGTACTTC
CASSFSPGSKNIQYF
>TRBJ1-1|.|once|13|TRBV7-2
TGTGCCAGCAGCACCAGGGGGAACACTGAAGCTTTCTTT
CASSTRGNTEAFF
>TRBJ1-2|.|.|16|TRBV13
TGTGCCAGCAGCTTAGGGGCAGGGGATCGGGACTATGGCTACACCTTC
CASSLGAGDRDYGYTF
>TRBJ1-1|.|.|14|TRBV6-4
TGTGCCAGCAGGCGCGGACACGAGAACACTGAAGCTTTCTTT
CASRRGHENTEAFF